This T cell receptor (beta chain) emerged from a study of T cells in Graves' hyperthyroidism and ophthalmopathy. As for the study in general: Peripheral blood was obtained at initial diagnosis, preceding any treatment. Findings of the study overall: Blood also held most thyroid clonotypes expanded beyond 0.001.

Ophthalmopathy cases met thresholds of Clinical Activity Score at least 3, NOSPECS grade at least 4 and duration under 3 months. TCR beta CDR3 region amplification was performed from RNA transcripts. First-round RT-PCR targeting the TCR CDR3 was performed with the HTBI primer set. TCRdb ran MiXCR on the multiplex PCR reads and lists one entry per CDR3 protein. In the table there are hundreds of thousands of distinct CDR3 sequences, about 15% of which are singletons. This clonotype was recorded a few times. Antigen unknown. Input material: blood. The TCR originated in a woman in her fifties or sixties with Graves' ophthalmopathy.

For the CDR3, the DNA is TGCGCCAGCAGCCAAGGCTACATCTCCTTTAACTATGGCTACACCTTC. This sequence encodes CASSQGYISFNYGYTF. V usage is TRBV4-1 and J usage is TRBJ1-2, with D unresolved. V lost 1 base and J lost 1, with 13 bases in between. The CDR3 runs to 16 residues. CDR1 is MGHRA, CDR2 YSYEKL, per germline.